This T cell receptor (beta chain) came from a study of T cell repertoires in cytomegalovirus infection. Study-wide context: In public TCR beta signatures, there were indications of both CMV infection and matching HLA type. Study results and caveats: HLA-C-restricted, CMV-specific TCR beta clonotypes were dominant ex vivo. Cumulated frequencies of public TCR beta families served to identify carriers of CMV plus the relevant HLA.

From germline, CDR1 is MDHEN and CDR2 SYDVKM. This CDR3 comprises 15 residues. V was pared by 10 bases and J by 2 bases, with 18 bases between. MiXCR, run by TCRdb on the reads, gives a single entry per CDR3 protein. The sample includes around 320,000 distinct CDR3 sequences, roughly 9.5% of them seen just once. Notes on this clonotype: Its matching antigen is unknown.

The chain has TRBV28 and TRBJ1-3, with D perhaps TRBD1 (5 bases). Sequenced: PBMCs. The clonotype comes from a human donor in good health (CMV status not recorded). Some clones in this sample may be carry-over from other donors' samples. The CDR3 nucleotides are TGTGCCACCGACGGAGGGGCAGCCCCTGGAAACACCATATATTTT. It specifies CATDGGAAPGNTIYF.